The present T cell receptor beta chain was sequenced within a study of human T cells and chemical hapten exposure. Study background: Patients, mostly women, had alopecia areata, alopecia totalis or alopecia universalis. Minor pooled library volume differences mainly drove per-sample TCR yield variation. Study-wide findings and caveats: There was alopecia in the donors, so their immune response may differ from that of healthy people. DPC sensitization did not alter TCRs above 1 in 1000 frequency.

In this sample, this clonotype turned up many times. Its antigen remains unknown. TCRdb independently ran MiXCR on the RACE reads; one entry per CDR3 protein. The sample contains some 380,000 distinct CDR3 sequences, approximately 5.1% of which appear only once. Germline CDR1 is SGHTA and CDR2 is FQGNSA. The CDR3 consists of 16 residues. With V trimmed by 5 bases and J by 0 bases, 5 bases remained unmatched. The time point: patch test 1, 2 weeks after DPC sensitization. The sample's treatment: therapeutic diphenylcyclopropenone sensitization with weekly scalp DPC. This sample comprised whole blood, obtained in connection with sensitization to the hapten diphenylcyclopropenone (DPC). This chain uses TRBV7-2 with TRBJ2-4; 9 nucleotides match TRBD2. This sequence was found in a woman in her forties or fifties with alopecia areata. Some clones in this sample may be carry-over from other donors' samples. The DNA of the CDR3 is TGTGCCAGCAGCATGCGGGGGGGCCCAGCCAAAAACATTCAGTACTTC. Its protein product is CASSMRGGPAKNIQYF.